These 27 T cell receptor beta chains came from one sample sequenced in a study of beta chain features in type 1 diabetes. cDNA synthesis used the whole RNA isolate, giving expressed TCRB sequences. The repertoire was sequenced with immunoSEQ multiplex PCR; TCRdb's copy has only in-frame clones and lacks some. The sample contains nearly 350,000 clones, under 8.5% of which appear only once. Sequencing was carried out using central memory CD4+ T cells from blood. All receptors derive from a woman aged 18 to 35 in good health.

In the case of this clone: This sample includes further DNA sequences coding for the same CDR3. The chain recombines TRBV29-1 with TRBJ2-3; TRBD1 matches at 7 bases. This CDR3 spans 13 amino acids. J was trimmed by 3 bases and V by 4 bases; bases with no gene match: 4. Germline CDR1 SQVTM, CDR2 ANQGSEA. The CDR3 bases are TGCAGCGTTGTAGGGGGCGCGACAGATACGCAGTATTTT. It is translated as CSVVGGATDTQYF.

The chain recombines TRBV20-1 with TRBJ1-3; the D is unclear. The CDR3 sequence is 11 residues long. Germline V gives CDR1 DFQATT, CDR2 SNEGSKA (reference sequence). Between the trimmed V and J ends, which lost 6 bases and 0 bases, there was a span of 3 bases. The CDR3 DNA reads TGCAGTGCCCCCTCTGGAAACACCATATATTTT. Its protein is CSAPSGNTIYF.

This clone appeared a few times. The chain recombines TRBV28 with TRBJ2-7; weak D call: TRBD1 (6 bases). CDR1 is MDHEN, CDR2 SYDVKM, per germline. V was pared by 2 bases and J by 7 bases, with 15 bases between. This CDR3 region has 14 residues. CDR3 nucleotide sequence: TGTGCCAGCAGTTTACCACAGGGCCGGAGGGAGCAGTACTTC. Translated: CASSLPQGRREQYF.

Notes on this clone: The sample has other DNA sequences that encode this CDR3 too. The chain is built from TRBV29-1 and TRBJ1-2; D is unresolved. Germline V gene data show CDR1 as SQVTM and CDR2 as ANQGSEA. The CDR3 is 11 residues long. The V gene lost 6 bases and the J gene lost 4 bases, with 9 bases spanning the gap. The CDR3 DNA reads TGCAGCGTGTCGGACGGCTATGGCTACACCTTC. This gives the protein CSVSDGYGYTF.

This clone has a count of ten or more. The gene calls are TRBV27 and TRBJ1-1; perhaps TRBD1 as D (6 bases). Trimming cost V 6 bases and J 0 bases, with 14 bases left between them. Germline V gives CDR1 MNHEY, CDR2 SMNVEV (reference sequence). This CDR3 is 15 amino acids long. CDR3 region: CASRRGDRLNTEAFF. In nucleotides, the CDR3 is TGTGCCAGCAGGCGCGGCGACAGGCTGAACACTGAAGCTTTCTTT.

This clone appeared a few times. This rearrangement joins TRBV20-1 to TRBJ2-7, with D unresolved. CDR3 length equals 10 residues. Germline lookup yields CDR1 DFQATT and CDR2 SNEGSKA (reference sequence). Trimming stripped 5 bases from V and 3 bases from J, with 5 bases between. In nucleotides, the CDR3 is TGCAGTGCTCTAGACTACGAGCAGTACTTC. This gives the protein CSALDYEQYF.

The chain links TRBV7-9 to TRBJ1-6, with D maybe TRBD1 (5 bases). The CDR3 is 14 amino acids. The V and J ends lost 5 bases and 9 bases respectively, with 14 bases between them. Germline V gene lookup returns CDR1 SEHNR and CDR2 FQNEAQ (reference sequence). Here the CDR3 reads CASSRDLGTSPLHF. For the CDR3, the DNA is TGTGCCAGCAGCAGGGACCTGGGCACTTCACCCCTCCACTTT. Full variable domain (outside the CDR3, taken from reference TRBV7-9 and TRBJ1-6): DTGVSQNPRHKITKRGQNVTFRCDPISEHNRLYWYRQTLGQGPEFLTYFQNEAQLEKSRLLSDRFSAERPKGSFSTLEIQRTEQGDSAMYLCASSRDLGTSPLHFGNGTRLTVT.

The V and J genes are TRBV29-1 and TRBJ2-5; D may be TRBD1 or TRBD2 (6 bases each). V gave up 2 bases and J gave up 5 bases, with 15 bases separating them. The V gene's germline CDR1 is SQVTM and CDR2 ANQGSEA. The CDR3 has 14 amino acids. The CDR3 sequence is CSVETRQGRETQYF. CDR3 nucleotides: TGCAGCGTTGAAACTAGGCAGGGGAGGGAGACCCAGTACTTC.

V is TRBV11-1 and J is TRBJ2-7; 8 bases are a match to TRBD2. The germline V gene encodes CDR1 SGHAT and CDR2 FQDESV (reference sequence). The CDR3 loop spans 15 amino acids. V was clipped by 3 bases and J by 6 bases; unmatched bases: 10. The CDR3 region is CASSFGQRGNGEQYF. DNA of the CDR3: TGTGCCAGCAGCTTCGGGCAGCGGGGGAACGGCGAGCAGTACTTC.

This clone occurred many times. V and J are TRBV14 and TRBJ2-5; D is possibly TRBD1 (5 bases). This CDR3 is 15 amino acids long. Germline values: CDR1 SGHDN, CDR2 FVKESK. Trimming cost V 1 base and J 2 bases, with 11 bases left between them. CDR3 loop: CASSQGARVQETQYF. DNA of the CDR3: TGTGCCAGCAGCCAAGGGGCCAGGGTTCAAGAGACCCAGTACTTC. Supplemented by reference TRBV14 and TRBJ2-5, the full variable domain reads EAGVTQFPSHSVIEKGQTVTLRCDPISGHDNLYWYRRVMGKEIKFLLHFVKESKQDESGMPNNRFLAERTGGTYSTLKVQPAELEDSGVYFCASSQGARVQETQYFGPGTRLLVL.

The chain is built from TRBV18 and TRBJ2-1; TRBD2 might be the D (5 bases). The V gene's germline CDR1 is KGHSH and CDR2 LQKENI. V lost 2 bases to trimming and J lost 4 bases, with 12 bases between them. CDR3 length: 15 amino acids. The CDR3 region is CASSPTGMGYNEQFF. The CDR3 bases are TGTGCCAGCTCACCAACGGGGATGGGTTACAATGAGCAGTTCTTC.

V is TRBV7-2 and J is TRBJ2-3, with D tentatively TRBD1 (6 bases). The CDR3 covers 15 residues. With 1 base removed from V and 1 base from J, the gap between germline ends came to 9 bases. Germline-derived CDR1 and CDR2 are SGHTA and FQGNSA. The CDR3 loop reads CASSLGSGGTDTQYF. CDR3 in DNA: TGTGCCAGCAGCTTAGGATCAGGGGGCACAGATACGCAGTATTTT. The full variable domain, in which reference TRBV7-2 and TRBJ2-3 provide the parts outside the CDR3, is GAGVSQSPSNKVTEKGKDVELRCDPISGHTALYWYRQSLGQGLEFLIYFQGNSAPDKSGLPSDRFSAERTGGSVSTLTIQRTQQEDSAVYLCASSLGSGGTDTQYFGPGTRLTVL.

The chain joins TRBV4-2 to TRBJ2-1, with D unresolved. This CDR3 contains 15 residues. V dropped 0 bases and J dropped 4 bases, with 10 bases sitting between them. The germline gives CDR1 LGHNA, CDR2 YNFKEQ. CDR3 loop: CASSQEIATYNEQFF. As DNA, the CDR3 is TGTGCCAGCAGCCAAGAAATAGCCACTTACAATGAGCAGTTCTTC.

There are a few counts of this clone. V and J are TRBV28 and TRBJ2-5; weak D call: TRBD2 (6 bases). The CDR3 contains 14 residues. Trimming stripped 3 bases from V and 3 bases from J, with 11 bases between. Germline CDR1 reads MDHEN; CDR2 reads SYDVKM. The CDR3 reads CASSLGQREETQYF. The CDR3 bases are TGTGCCAGCAGTTTGGGCCAGCGGGAAGAGACCCAGTACTTC.

V is TRBV4-1 and J is TRBJ2-6, with TRBD1 as a possible D gene (5 bases). CDR1 and CDR2 from the germline V gene are MGHRA and YSYEKL. The V end was cut by 4 bases, the J end by 0 bases, with 10 bases between. This CDR3 comprises 16 residues. This CDR3 is CASSLTGHSGANVLTF. The CDR3 nucleotides are TGCGCCAGCAGCCTCACAGGACACTCTGGGGCCAACGTCCTGACTTTC.

This clone was seen at least ten times. V usage is TRBV7-2 and J usage is TRBJ2-7, with 7 bases lining up with TRBD1. The CDR3 spans 16 residues. In germline, CDR1 is SGHTA, CDR2 FQGNSA. The junction had 12 bases not matched to a gene; V was cut back by 4 bases and J by 3 bases. CDR3 protein: CASSSSRLTGNYEQYF. CDR3 nucleotides: TGTGCCAGCAGCTCCAGCCGACTGACAGGGAACTACGAGCAGTACTTC.

The V and J genes are TRBV6-5 and TRBJ2-5; D is ambiguous. The length of the CDR3 is 11 residues. The germline CDR1 and CDR2 sequences are MNHEY and SVGAGI. Trimming left V 4 bases short and J 5 bases short, with 5 bases between. The CDR3 spells CASSLMETQYF. DNA for the CDR3: TGTGCCAGCAGTTTAATGGAGACCCAGTACTTC.

This chain joins TRBV6-1 and TRBJ2-7; TRBD1 agrees at 8 bases. Germline V gene data show CDR1 as MNHNS and CDR2 as SASEGT. The V segment lost 2 bases and the J segment 5 bases; nucleotides outside the gene matches: 5. This CDR3 is built from 14 residues. The CDR3 region is CASSEQGARDEQYF. The DNA for the CDR3 is TGTGCCAGCAGTGAACAGGGGGCGCGCGACGAGCAGTACTTC.

The sample holds a few counts of this clone. This rearrangement joins TRBV7-3 to TRBJ2-1; no clear D gene. The CDR3 is made up of 14 amino acids. Per germline, CDR1 SGHTA and CDR2 FQGTGA. V gave up 5 bases and J gave up 6 bases, with 14 bases separating them. CDR3 protein: CASSPRLGTNEQFF. The DNA of the CDR3 is TGTGCCAGCAGCCCCCGGCTCGGAACCAATGAGCAGTTCTTC.

Details on this clone: Other nucleotide sequences from this sample produce the same CDR3. V and J are TRBV18 and TRBJ2-5, with 7 bases matching TRBD1. Unmatched junction bases numbered 4, after V lost 3 bases and J lost 3 bases. The CDR3 loop spans 14 amino acids. CDR1 and CDR2 (germline): KGHSH, LQKENI. The CDR3 here is CASSPLTGEETQYF. For the CDR3, the DNA is TGTGCCAGCTCACCCCTAACAGGGGAAGAGACCCAGTACTTC. The variable domain in full, completed from reference TRBV18 and TRBJ2-5, reads NAGVMQNPRHLVRRRGQEARLRCSPMKGHSHVYWYRQLPEEGLKFMVYLQKENIIDESGMPKERFSAEFPKEGPSILRIQQVVRGDSAAYFCASSPLTGEETQYFGPGTRLLVL.

This clone was counted only a few times. V is TRBV4-3 and J is TRBJ2-6, with a tentative D call TRBD1 (6 bases). Trimming took off 4 bases at V and 0 bases at J, with 16 bases between the two ends. CDR1 and CDR2 from the germline V gene are LGHNA and YSLEER. This CDR3 contains 18 residues. The CDR3 coding sequence is TGCGCCAGCAGCCTCCTGGGACAAGCCCACTCTGGGGCCAACGTCCTGACTTTC. This gives the protein CASSLLGQAHSGANVLTF.

This clone was counted a few times. The chain recombines TRBV4-1 with TRBJ2-1; 11 bases align to TRBD2. CDR1 is MGHRA, CDR2 YSYEKL, per germline. This CDR3 comprises 19 residues. V lost 1 base, J lost 1 base, and 9 bases stayed unmatched. The CDR3 sequence: CASSQVGTSGVGSYNEQFF. The CDR3 coding sequence is TGCGCCAGCAGCCAAGTGGGGACTAGCGGAGTGGGGTCCTACAATGAGCAGTTCTTC.

This clone came up a few times. The rearrangement uses TRBV2 and TRBJ2-1; TRBD2 is a possible D gene (6 bases). CDR3 length: 15 residues. Deletions cut 7 bases from V and 4 bases from J, with 17 bases between. Germline V CDR1 and CDR2: SNHLY, FYNNEI. Here the CDR3 reads CASKRRESGYNEQFF. The CDR3, as DNA: TGTGCCAGCAAAAGGAGGGAGTCAGGATACAATGAGCAGTTCTTC.

Concerning this clone itself: In the same sample, other DNA sequences code for this CDR3. The J gene is TRBJ1-2, the V gene TRBV11-1, with 7 bases aligning to TRBD1. V shed 0 bases, J shed 6 bases, and the junction held 1 base outside the gene matches. CDR3 size: 13 residues. CDR1 and CDR2 from the germline V gene are SGHAT and FQDESV (reference sequence). In nucleotides, the CDR3 is TGTGCCAGCAGCTTAGCAGGGGGCGATGGCTACACCTTC. This sequence encodes CASSLAGGDGYTF. The full variable domain, completed using reference TRBV11-1 and TRBJ1-2, is EAEVAQSPRYKITEKSQAVAFWCDPISGHATLYWYRQILGQGPELLVQFQDESVVDDSQLPKDRFSAERLKGVDSTLKIQPAELGDSAMYLCASSLAGGDGYTFGSGTRLTVV.

This clone was seen a handful of times. The chain has TRBV5-6 and TRBJ2-2; TRBD1 might be the D (5 bases). Germline V gives CDR1 SGHDT, CDR2 YYEEEE. Trimming stripped 2 bases from V and 4 bases from J, with 9 bases between. This CDR3 spans 14 amino acids. CDR3 nucleotide sequence: TGTGCCAGCAGCTTACCAGGGCGCACCGGGGAGCTGTTTTTT. Protein product: CASSLPGRTGELFF.

This clone has just a few counts. The chain uses TRBV7-9 and TRBJ1-2, with unresolved D. The CDR3 extends over 13 amino acids. V was trimmed by 1 base and J by 10 bases, leaving 13 bases between them. Germline values: CDR1 SEHNR, CDR2 FQNEAQ (reference sequence). CDR3 sequence reads: CASSLVGKPYYTF. DNA for the CDR3: TGTGCCAGCAGCTTAGTAGGGAAACCCTACTACACCTTC.

This chain connects TRBV19 to TRBJ1-1; a weak D match, TRBD1 (5 bases). The germline V gene encodes CDR1 LNHDA and CDR2 SQIVND (reference sequence). The germline V and J ends were trimmed by 1 base and 2 bases, with 14 bases remaining between them. The CDR3 is 16 residues long. CDR3 protein: CASSIGARQLNTEAFF. The DNA of the CDR3 is TGTGCCAGTAGTATAGGGGCCCGACAGTTAAACACTGAAGCTTTCTTT.